The 26 T cell receptor beta chains given below trace back to one sample, sequenced in a study of regulatory T cells in long-lasting Graves disease. Arm-PCR of CDR3 regions and iRepertoire HTBI primers were used to build TCR beta libraries. TCRdb re-analysed the multiplex PCR reads in MiXCR, keeping a single row per CDR3 protein. This table has 350,000 to 500,000 distinct CDR3 sequences, approximately 16% appearing once. Time point here: newly diagnosed GD, antithyroid drugs for less than 3 months. PBMC-derived RNA was used for the TCR library. These same records also appear under a second study, on T cells in Graves' hyperthyroidism and ophthalmopathy.

The sample here was peripheral blood mononuclear cells (PBMCs), taken at new diagnosis, from a patient treated with antithyroid drugs. Receptor source: a woman aged 25 to 45 with Graves disease.

At least ten counts were recorded for this clonotype. The chain recombines TRBV7-2 with TRBJ2-3, with D uncertain. V was cut by 5 bases and J by 6 bases, with 12 bases left in between. The CDR3 covers 13 residues. Germline CDR1 reads SGHTA; CDR2 reads FQGNSA. This CDR3 reads CASSPEEPDTQYF. CDR3 nucleotide sequence: TGTGCCAGCAGCCCCGAAGAGCCGGATACGCAGTATTTT. The complete variable domain, with remaining parts taken from reference TRBV7-2 and TRBJ2-3, reads GAGVSQSPSNKVTEKGKDVELRCDPISGHTALYWYRQSLGQGLEFLIYFQGNSAPDKSGLPSDRFSAERTGGSVSTLTIQRTQQEDSAVYLCASSPEEPDTQYFGPGTRLTVL.

In this sample, this clonotype turned up a few times. The DNA for the CDR3 is TGCGCCAGCAGCCAAGACCGAACGGGACTAGCGGGAGAGAAGGATGAGCAGTTCTTC. Translating it yields CASSQDRTGLAGEKDEQFF. The chain recombines TRBV4-3 with TRBJ2-1, with 14 bases matching TRBD2. After removal of 0 bases from V and 8 bases from J, the junction contained 12 bases not matched to a gene. The CDR3 length is 19 residues. Germline assignment: CDR1 LGHNA and CDR2 YSLEER.

This clonotype was seen repeatedly, ten times or more. The CDR3 is CASNRVSYNEQFF. DNA for the CDR3: TGTGCCAGCAACAGGGTCTCCTACAATGAGCAGTTCTTC. V gene TRBV28 combines with J gene TRBJ2-1, with D possibly being TRBD1 (6 bases). The V gene lost 7 bases and the J gene lost 0 bases, with 7 bases spanning the gap. Germline V gives CDR1 MDHEN, CDR2 SYDVKM. CDR3 length equals 13 residues.

This clonotype was picked up many times. This chain links TRBV27 with TRBJ2-1, with TRBD2 identical over 7 bases. The germline gives CDR1 MNHEY, CDR2 SMNVEV (reference sequence). The CDR3 is made up of 18 amino acids. J lost 5 bases, V lost 5 bases, and 18 bases had no gene match. The CDR3, as DNA: TGTGCCAGCAGTCCATTATCCAGGACTAGATGGGGCCACAATGAGCAGTTCTTC. The encoded protein is CASSPLSRTRWGHNEQFF.

The chain couples TRBV7-8 to TRBJ2-7; 9 bases line up with TRBD1. The CDR3 runs to 15 residues. J was trimmed by 3 bases and V by 2 bases; bases with no gene match: 5. Germline CDR1 is SGHVS and CDR2 is FQNEAQ. Here the CDR3 reads CASSLMGQGGYEQYF. CDR3 sequence (DNA): TGTGCCAGCAGCTTAATGGGACAGGGTGGCTACGAGCAGTACTTC.

This clonotype was seen repeatedly, ten times or more. As DNA, the CDR3 is TGCAGTGCTAGTGTCGCTAGCGGGGTAAAAATCGGGAATGAGCAGTTCTTC. Encoded protein: CSASVASGVKIGNEQFF. The chain employs TRBV20-1 and TRBJ2-1; 9 nucleotides match TRBD2. The CDR3 is made up of 17 amino acids. V gave up 3 bases and J gave up 7 bases; unmatched junction bases: 16. The germline V gene encodes CDR1 DFQATT and CDR2 SNEGSKA (reference sequence).

This clonotype was counted many times. This chain links TRBV24-1 with TRBJ2-2; 15 positions match TRBD2. Germline assignment: CDR1 KGHDR and CDR2 SFDVKD. V trimming: 2 bases; J trimming: 2 bases; junction bases outside the gene matches: 8. This CDR3 contains 20 residues. The DNA for the CDR3 is TGTGCCACCAGTGATTATACCGGGACTAGCGGGAGGAGTAACACCGGGGAGCTGTTTTTT. It translates to CATSDYTGTSGRSNTGELFF.

This clonotype was observed many times. The chain couples TRBV18 to TRBJ2-1, with TRBD2 identical over 10 bases. V shed 6 bases, J shed 2 bases, and the junction held 4 bases outside the gene matches. Germline lookup yields CDR1 KGHSH and CDR2 LQKENI. The CDR3 consists of 15 residues. This CDR3 reads CASSLSGRAYNEQFF. The CDR3, as DNA: TGTGCCAGCTCTCTAAGCGGGAGGGCCTACAATGAGCAGTTCTTC.

This clonotype was seen a few times. Since a much larger clone is just one base distant, this may be a read error. The CDR3 DNA sequence: TGTGCCAGCAGTCCTACGAGCGGGAGAAGCGCAGATACGCAGTATTTT. The encoded protein is CASSPTSGRSADTQYF. This rearrangement joins TRBV2 to TRBJ2-3, with 8 bases that match TRBD2. V lost 5 bases to trimming and J lost 4 bases; unmatched junction nucleotides: 11. The CDR3 extends over 16 amino acids. CDR1 SNHLY and CDR2 FYNNEI come from the germline V gene.

This rearrangement joins TRBV30 to TRBJ1-5; a possible D gene is TRBD1 (5 bases). Germline loops: CDR1 GTSNPN, CDR2 SVGIG (reference sequence). The CDR3 runs to 13 residues. With 2 bases removed from V and 7 bases from J, the gap between germline ends came to 12 bases. The CDR3 nucleotides are TGTGCCTGGAGTCTGGGGGTCGGGCAGCCCCAGCATTTT. Protein: CAWSLGVGQPQHF.

With regard to this clonotype: This may stem from a read error, because a much larger clone lies one nucleotide away. The V gene is TRBV12-3 or TRBV12-4, the J gene TRBJ1-3; D is possibly TRBD1 (6 bases). Trimming removed 4 bases at V and 0 bases at J, with 16 bases between. CDR3 size: 17 residues. CDR3 in DNA: TGTGCCAGCAGTTCGAAGGCAGGGGCCAGCTCTGGAAACACCATATATTTT. Translation: CASSSKAGASSGNTIYF.

This clonotype was seen ten or more times. The genes are TRBV24-1 and TRBJ2-7; 10 nucleotides align to TRBD2. The germline CDR1 and CDR2 sequences are KGHDR and SFDVKD. Trimming at V came to 2 bases and at J to 4 bases, leaving 4 bases not matched to a gene. CDR3 size: 15 residues. The CDR3 protein is CATSDSGTSVYEQYF. The CDR3 DNA reads as TGTGCCACCAGTGATTCCGGGACTAGCGTTTACGAGCAGTACTTC.

This clonotype was detected many times. The genes are TRBV4-3 and TRBJ2-7; 11 bases line up with TRBD2. The germline V gene encodes CDR1 LGHNA and CDR2 YSLEER. V lost 0 bases and J lost 6; bases outside the gene matches: 4. This CDR3 is built from 15 residues. Here the CDR3 DNA reads TGCGCCAGCAGCCAAGATACTAGCGGGAGATCCGAGCAGTACTTC. The encoded protein is CASSQDTSGRSEQYF.

In this sample, this clonotype turned up a few times. The rearrangement uses TRBV20-1 and TRBJ2-7, with 9 positions matching TRBD2. CDR1 DFQATT and CDR2 SNEGSKA come from the germline V gene (reference sequence). Unmatched junction bases numbered 9, after V lost 0 bases and J lost 3 bases. This CDR3 has 16 residues. CDR3 nucleotide sequence: TGCAGTGCTAGAGAAGTAGATGAGACTAGCGGCTACGAGCAGTACTTC. It specifies CSAREVDETSGYEQYF.

Comment on this clonotype: It may be a read error: a sequence one base away is much more abundant. This chain links TRBV20-1 with TRBJ2-5, with a weak D call TRBD2 (6 bases). The CDR3 totals 16 residues. CDR1 DFQATT and CDR2 SNEGSKA come from the germline V gene (reference sequence). Between the trimmed V and J ends, which lost 6 bases and 6 bases, there was a span of 26 bases. CDR3 nucleotide sequence: TGCAGTGCCCCCGAGCTAGCGAGAGGGCCTCGGAAGACCCAGTACTTC. It translates to CSAPELARGPRKTQYF.

This clonotype was seen repeatedly, ten times or more. V usage is TRBV20-1 and J usage is TRBJ1-1; D is uncertain. The CDR3 runs 13 residues. The germline CDR1 and CDR2 sequences are DFQATT and SNEGSKA (reference sequence). The V end lost 7 bases, the J end lost 4 bases, and 16 bases lay between the germline ends. CDR3 sequence reads: CSGVGDPGTEAFF. The CDR3, as DNA: TGCAGTGGGGTAGGAGATCCCGGCACTGAAGCTTTCTTT.

The CDR3 bases are TGTGCCAGCAGTTCTGGAGGAATGAGCTCCTACGAGCAGTACTTC. Its translation: CASSSGGMSSYEQYF. This rearrangement joins TRBV6-2 or TRBV6-3 to TRBJ2-7; D possibly corresponds to TRBD2 (5 bases). Germline CDR1 is MNHEY and CDR2 is SVGEGT. The CDR3 sequence is 15 residues long. V gave up 4 bases and J gave up 0 bases, with 13 bases separating them.

This clonotype was seen many times. This rearrangement joins TRBV29-1 to TRBJ1-2; tentative D call: TRBD1 (6 bases). The CDR3 loop spans 16 amino acids. Trimming pared 4 bases from V and 0 bases from J, leaving 18 bases between. Germline-derived CDR1 and CDR2 are SQVTM and ANQGSEA. This CDR3 is CSVGEKGGRANYGYTF. In DNA form, the CDR3 reads TGCAGCGTTGGTGAGAAGGGGGGCCGAGCTAACTATGGCTACACCTTC.

This clonotype was seen at least ten times. This rearrangement joins TRBV7-2 to TRBJ1-5; TRBD1 matches at 7 bases. The length of the CDR3 is 15 residues. Germline V gene data show CDR1 as SGHTA and CDR2 as FQGNSA. V lost 2 bases to trimming and J lost 6 bases; unmatched junction nucleotides: 7. The CDR3 region has the DNA TGTGCCAGCAGCTTACGTACAGGGGAGGCTCAGCCCCAGCATTTT. This translates into CASSLRTGEAQPQHF.

This clonotype was seen a few times. The chain employs TRBV4-1 and TRBJ1-4; tentatively, D is TRBD1 (6 bases). Trimming took 2 bases from V and 8 from J, leaving 18 bases between them. This CDR3 has 16 residues. Per the germline V gene, CDR1 is MGHRA and CDR2 is YSYEKL. The CDR3 sequence is CASSQPGGLSMEKLFF. CDR3 DNA: TGCGCCAGCAGCCAACCGGGGGGCCTATCGATGGAAAAACTGTTTTTT.

This clonotype was seen repeatedly, ten times or more. The V and J genes are TRBV20-1 and TRBJ2-1; 14 bases fit TRBD2. The ends lost 5 bases at V and 8 bases at J; junction bases unmatched: 8. Germline CDR1 and CDR2: DFQATT and SNEGSKA (reference sequence). This CDR3 region has 15 residues. The CDR3 DNA reads TGCAGTGCTCCCTGGACTAGCGGGAGGTTGGATGAGCAGTTCTTC. Translation: CSAPWTSGRLDEQFF.

The V gene is TRBV4-1, the J gene TRBJ2-4; D assignment may be TRBD1 or TRBD2 (6 bases each). Germline CDR1 is MGHRA and CDR2 is YSYEKL. Trimming took 4 bases from V and 8 from J, leaving 24 bases between them. The CDR3 contains 17 residues. This CDR3 is CASSRLQGGEAVDIQYF. The CDR3 nucleotides read TGCGCCAGCAGCCGCTTACAGGGCGGGGAGGCCGTGGACATTCAGTACTTC.

The V and J genes are TRBV19 and TRBJ2-6, with D possibly matching TRBD2 (7 bases). CDR1 and CDR2 from the germline V gene are LNHDA and SQIVND (reference sequence). Trimming took off 9 bases at V and 0 bases at J, with 21 bases between the two ends. The CDR3 runs to 18 residues. The CDR3 DNA sequence: TGTGCCAGCTCCTGGAAGGGGGGGAGAATCTCTGGGGCCAACGTCCTGACTTTC. It encodes CASSWKGGRISGANVLTF.

In this sample, this clonotype turned up many times. V and J are TRBV30 and TRBJ2-7; D uncertain. V was trimmed by 7 bases and J by 3 bases, leaving 16 bases between them. This CDR3 is built from 13 residues. Germline V gene data show CDR1 as GTSNPN and CDR2 as SVGIG (reference sequence). CDR3 in amino acids: CASYQEEFYEQYF. The CDR3, as DNA: TGTGCCTCCTACCAAGAGGAGTTCTACGAGCAGTACTTC.

In its sample, this clonotype was seen many times. V is TRBV20-1 and J is TRBJ2-3; 14 positions match TRBD2. CDR1 and CDR2 (germline): DFQATT, SNEGSKA (reference sequence). V gave up 6 bases and J gave up 2 bases; unmatched junction bases: 19. The CDR3 covers 20 residues. The DNA of the CDR3 is TGCAGTGCCAGGGGGGGACTAGCGGGAGTTTATAAGGCCCCCACAGATACGCAGTATTTT. Protein product: CSARGGLAGVYKAPTDTQYF.

V and J are TRBV11-3 and TRBJ2-3; D is ambiguous. This CDR3 has 15 amino acids. CDR1 SGHNT and CDR2 YENEEA come from the germline V gene. Trimming shortened V by 4 bases and J by 2 bases, and 13 bases separated the two germline ends. The CDR3 loop reads CASSSLSHPTDTQYF. The CDR3 DNA is TGTGCCAGCAGCTCCTTATCCCACCCCACAGATACGCAGTATTTT.